This T cell receptor beta chain derives from a study of control samples from healthy donors and cancer patients. The table lists this clone with a few counts. This CDR3 spans 17 amino acids. Trimming pared 1 base from V and 4 bases from J, leaving 19 bases between. Germline V gene lookup returns CDR1 LGHDT and CDR2 YNNKEL (reference sequence). Assay used: immunoSEQ multiplex PCR; TCRdb lists only in-frame clones, some missing. The repertoire has 150,000 or so clones, about 93% of them found once; the top ten carry around 14%. The TCR sequence derives from a man aged 55 to 69 with colorectal cancer. The sequencing input was PBMCs. This chain connects TRBV3-1 (or the pseudogene TRBV3-2) to TRBJ1-2; D ambiguous. For the CDR3, the DNA is TGTGCCAGCAGCCAAGTAGGTCAGGCCAAAGACGGCTATGGCTACACCTTC. Amino acid sequence: CASSQVGQAKDGYGYTF.